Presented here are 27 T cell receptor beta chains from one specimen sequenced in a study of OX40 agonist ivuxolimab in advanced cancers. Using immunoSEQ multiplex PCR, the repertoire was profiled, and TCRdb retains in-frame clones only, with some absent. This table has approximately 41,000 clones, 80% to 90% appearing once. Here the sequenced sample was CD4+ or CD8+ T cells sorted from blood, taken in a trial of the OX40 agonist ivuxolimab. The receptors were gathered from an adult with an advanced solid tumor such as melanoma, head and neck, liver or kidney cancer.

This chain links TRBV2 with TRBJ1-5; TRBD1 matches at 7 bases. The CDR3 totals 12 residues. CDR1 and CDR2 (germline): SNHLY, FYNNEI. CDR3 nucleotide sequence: TGTGCGAGCTGGGACAGAAATCAGCCCCAGCATTTT. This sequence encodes CASWDRNQPQHF.

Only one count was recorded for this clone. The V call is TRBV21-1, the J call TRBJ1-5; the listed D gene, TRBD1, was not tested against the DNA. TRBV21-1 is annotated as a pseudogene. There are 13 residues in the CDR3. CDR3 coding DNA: TGTGCCAGTAGAGACAGCCTCAATCAGCCCCAGCATTTT. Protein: CASRDSLNQPQHF.

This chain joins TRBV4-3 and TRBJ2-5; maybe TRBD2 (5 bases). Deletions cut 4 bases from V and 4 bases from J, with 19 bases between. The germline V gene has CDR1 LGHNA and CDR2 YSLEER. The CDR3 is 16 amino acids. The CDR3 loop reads CASSPMPGVLGETQYF. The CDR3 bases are TGCGCCAGCAGCCCGATGCCCGGGGTACTCGGAGAGACCCAGTACTTC.

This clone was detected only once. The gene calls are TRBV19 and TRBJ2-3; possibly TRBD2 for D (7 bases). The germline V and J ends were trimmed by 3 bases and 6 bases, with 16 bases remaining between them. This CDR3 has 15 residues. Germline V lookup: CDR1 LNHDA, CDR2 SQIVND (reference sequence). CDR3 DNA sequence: TGTGCCAGTAGTATGGAGGCGGGGGCAGGGGATACGCAGTATTTT. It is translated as CASSMEAGAGDTQYF. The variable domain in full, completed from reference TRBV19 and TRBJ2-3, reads DGGITQSPKYLFRKEGQNVTLSCEQNLNHDAMYWYRQDPGQGLRLIYYSQIVNDFQKGDIAEGYSVSREKKESFPLTVTSAQKNPTAFYLCASSMEAGAGDTQYFGPGTRLTVL.

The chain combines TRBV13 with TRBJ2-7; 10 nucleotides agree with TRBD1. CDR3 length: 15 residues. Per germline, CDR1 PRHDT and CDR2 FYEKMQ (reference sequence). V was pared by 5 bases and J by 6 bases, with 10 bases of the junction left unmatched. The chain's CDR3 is CASSPDTGQGREQYF. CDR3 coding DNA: TGTGCCAGCAGCCCAGACACGGGACAGGGGCGCGAGCAGTACTTC. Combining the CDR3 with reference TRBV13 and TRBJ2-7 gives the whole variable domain AAGVIQSPRHLIKEKRETATLKCYPIPRHDTVYWYQQGPGQDPQFLISFYEKMQSDKGSIPDRFSAQQFSDYHSELNMSSLELGDSALYFCASSPDTGQGREQYFGPGTRLTVT.

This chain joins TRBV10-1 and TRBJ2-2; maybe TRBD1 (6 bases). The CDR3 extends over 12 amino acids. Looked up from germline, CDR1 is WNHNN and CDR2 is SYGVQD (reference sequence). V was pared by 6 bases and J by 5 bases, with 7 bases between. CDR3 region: CASSQGTGELFF. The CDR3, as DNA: TGCGCCAGCAGCCAGGGGACCGGGGAGCTGTTTTTT.

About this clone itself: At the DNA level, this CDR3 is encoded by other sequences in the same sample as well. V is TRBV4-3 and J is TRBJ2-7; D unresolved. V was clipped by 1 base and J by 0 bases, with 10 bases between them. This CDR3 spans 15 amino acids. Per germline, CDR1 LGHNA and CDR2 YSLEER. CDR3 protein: CASSQGVAVSYEQYF. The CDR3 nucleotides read TGCGCCAGCAGCCAAGGAGTGGCAGTCTCCTACGAGCAGTACTTC.

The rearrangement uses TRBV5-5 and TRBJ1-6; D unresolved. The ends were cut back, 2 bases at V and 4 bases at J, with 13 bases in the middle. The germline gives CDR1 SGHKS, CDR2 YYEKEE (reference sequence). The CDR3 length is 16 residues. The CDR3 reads CASSFEGELYNSPLHF. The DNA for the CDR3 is TGTGCCAGCAGCTTTGAGGGCGAACTTTATAATTCACCCCTCCACTTT.

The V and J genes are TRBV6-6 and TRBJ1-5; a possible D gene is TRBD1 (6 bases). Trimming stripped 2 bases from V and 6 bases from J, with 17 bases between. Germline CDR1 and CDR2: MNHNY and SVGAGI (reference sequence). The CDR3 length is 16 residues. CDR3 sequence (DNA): TGTGCCAGCAGTTACCCGGACAGACTGGGGTTTCAGCCCCAGCATTTT. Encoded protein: CASSYPDRLGFQPQHF.

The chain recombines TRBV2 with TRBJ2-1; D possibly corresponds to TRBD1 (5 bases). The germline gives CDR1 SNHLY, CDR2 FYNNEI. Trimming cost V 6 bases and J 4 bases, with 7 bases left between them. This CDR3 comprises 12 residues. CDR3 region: CASRTEYNEQFF. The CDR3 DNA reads TGTGCCAGCAGGACAGAATACAATGAGCAGTTCTTC.

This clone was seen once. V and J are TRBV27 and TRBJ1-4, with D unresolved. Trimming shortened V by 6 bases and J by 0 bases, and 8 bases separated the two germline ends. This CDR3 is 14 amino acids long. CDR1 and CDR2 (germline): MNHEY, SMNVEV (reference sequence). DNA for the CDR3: TGTGCCAGCAGCCTCGGAGCAACTAATGAAAAACTGTTTTTT. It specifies CASSLGATNEKLFF.

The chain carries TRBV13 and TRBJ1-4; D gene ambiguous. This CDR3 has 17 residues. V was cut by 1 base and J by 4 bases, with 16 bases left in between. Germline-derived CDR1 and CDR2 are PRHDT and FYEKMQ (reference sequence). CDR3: CASSLVSPQEDNEKLFF. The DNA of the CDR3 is TGTGCCAGCAGCTTAGTTTCCCCCCAGGAGGATAATGAAAAACTGTTTTTT.

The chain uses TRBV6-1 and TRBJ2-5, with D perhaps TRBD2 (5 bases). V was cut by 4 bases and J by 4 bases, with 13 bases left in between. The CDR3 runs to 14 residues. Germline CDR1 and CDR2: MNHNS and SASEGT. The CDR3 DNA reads TGTGCCAGCAGTGCCCTCGGGGATGGAGAGACCCAGTACTTC. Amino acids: CASSALGDGETQYF.

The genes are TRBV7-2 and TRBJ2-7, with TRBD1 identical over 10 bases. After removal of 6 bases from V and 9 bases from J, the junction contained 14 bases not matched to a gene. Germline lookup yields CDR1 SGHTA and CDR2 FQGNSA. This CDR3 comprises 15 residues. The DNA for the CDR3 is TGTGCCAGCAGTGATGATACCGGGACAGGGGTCGGGCAGTACTTC. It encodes CASSDDTGTGVGQYF. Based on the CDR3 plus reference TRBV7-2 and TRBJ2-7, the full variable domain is GAGVSQSPSNKVTEKGKDVELRCDPISGHTALYWYRQSLGQGLEFLIYFQGNSAPDKSGLPSDRFSAERTGGSVSTLTIQRTQQEDSAVYLCASSDDTGTGVGQYFGPGTRLTVT.

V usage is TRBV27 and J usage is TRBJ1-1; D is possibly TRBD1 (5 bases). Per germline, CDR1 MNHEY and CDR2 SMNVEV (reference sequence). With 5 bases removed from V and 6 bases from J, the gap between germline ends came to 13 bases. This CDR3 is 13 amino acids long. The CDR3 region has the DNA TGTGCCAGCAGTAAAAATCAGGGTCCTGAAGCTTTCTTT. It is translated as CASSKNQGPEAFF.

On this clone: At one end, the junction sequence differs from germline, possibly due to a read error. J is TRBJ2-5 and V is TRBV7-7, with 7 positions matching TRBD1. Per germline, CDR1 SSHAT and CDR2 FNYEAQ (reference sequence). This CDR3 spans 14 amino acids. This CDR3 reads CASSFFGTEETQYF. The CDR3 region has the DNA TGTGCTAGCAGCTTCTTTGGGACAGAGGAGACCCAGTACTTC.

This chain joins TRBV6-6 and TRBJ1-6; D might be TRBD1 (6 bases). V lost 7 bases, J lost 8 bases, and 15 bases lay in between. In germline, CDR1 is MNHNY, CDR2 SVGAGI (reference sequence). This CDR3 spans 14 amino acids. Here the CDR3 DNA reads TGTGCCAGCACCCCAGGGGAGAGGCATTCACCCCTCCACTTT. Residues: CASTPGERHSPLHF.

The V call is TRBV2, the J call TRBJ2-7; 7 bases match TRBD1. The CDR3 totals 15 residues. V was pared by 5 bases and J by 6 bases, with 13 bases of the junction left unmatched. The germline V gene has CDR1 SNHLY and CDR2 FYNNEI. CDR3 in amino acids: CASSPKVTGRSEQYF. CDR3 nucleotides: TGTGCCAGCAGTCCCAAGGTGACAGGGAGATCCGAGCAGTACTTC. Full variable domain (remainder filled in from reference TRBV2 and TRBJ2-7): EPEVTQTPSHQVTQMGQEVILRCVPISNHLYFYWYRQILGQKVEFLVSFYNNEISEKSEIFDDQFSVERPDGSNFTLKIRSTKLEDSAMYFCASSPKVTGRSEQYFGPGTRLTVT.

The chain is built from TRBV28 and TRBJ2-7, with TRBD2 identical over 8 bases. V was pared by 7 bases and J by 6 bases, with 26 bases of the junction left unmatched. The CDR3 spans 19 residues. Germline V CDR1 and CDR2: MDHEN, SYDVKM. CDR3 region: CASMIRPGQCPGGVCEQYF. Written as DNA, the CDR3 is TGTGCCAGCATGATCAGGCCCGGCCAATGCCCCGGGGGGGTCTGCGAGCAGTACTTC.

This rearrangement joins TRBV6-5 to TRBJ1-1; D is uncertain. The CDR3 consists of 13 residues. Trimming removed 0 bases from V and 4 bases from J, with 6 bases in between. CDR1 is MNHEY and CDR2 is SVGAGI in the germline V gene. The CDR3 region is CASSYSGPTEAFF. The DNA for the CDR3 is TGTGCCAGCAGTTACTCAGGGCCCACTGAAGCTTTCTTT.

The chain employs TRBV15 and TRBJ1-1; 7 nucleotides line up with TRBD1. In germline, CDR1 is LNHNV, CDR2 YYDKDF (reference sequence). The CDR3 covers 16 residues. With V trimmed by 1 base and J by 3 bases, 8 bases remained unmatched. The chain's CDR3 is CATSRGVQGFDTEAFF. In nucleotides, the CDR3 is TGTGCCACCAGCAGAGGCGTACAGGGGTTTGACACTGAAGCTTTCTTT.

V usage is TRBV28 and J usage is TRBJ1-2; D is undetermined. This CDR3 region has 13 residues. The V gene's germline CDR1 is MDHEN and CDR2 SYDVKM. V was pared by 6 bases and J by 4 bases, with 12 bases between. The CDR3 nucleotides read TGTGCCAGCAGCTTAGGACGCCCCTATGGCTACACCTTC. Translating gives CASSLGRPYGYTF.

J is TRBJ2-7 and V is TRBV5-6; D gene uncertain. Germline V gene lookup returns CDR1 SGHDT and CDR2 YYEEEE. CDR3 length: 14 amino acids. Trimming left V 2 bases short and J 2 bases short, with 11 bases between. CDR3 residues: CASSFGNSAYEQYF. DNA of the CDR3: TGTGCCAGCAGCTTCGGCAACTCCGCCTACGAGCAGTACTTC.

Here the CDR3 DNA reads TGCAGCGTTGGGGCCCCAGACAGGCCACTCTACGAGCAGTACTTC. The encoded protein is CSVGAPDRPLYEQYF. This rearrangement joins TRBV29-1 to TRBJ2-7, with D perhaps matching TRBD1 (6 bases). V was trimmed by 4 bases and J by 3 bases, leaving 19 bases between them. The CDR3 runs to 15 residues. The germline V gene encodes CDR1 SQVTM and CDR2 ANQGSEA.

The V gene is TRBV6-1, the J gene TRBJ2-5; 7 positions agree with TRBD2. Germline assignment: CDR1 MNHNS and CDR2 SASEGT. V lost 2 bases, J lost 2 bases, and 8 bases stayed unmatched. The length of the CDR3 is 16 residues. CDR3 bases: TGTGCCAGCAGTGAAAGGGACGGCGGGGGACAAGAGACCCAGTACTTC. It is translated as CASSERDGGGQETQYF.

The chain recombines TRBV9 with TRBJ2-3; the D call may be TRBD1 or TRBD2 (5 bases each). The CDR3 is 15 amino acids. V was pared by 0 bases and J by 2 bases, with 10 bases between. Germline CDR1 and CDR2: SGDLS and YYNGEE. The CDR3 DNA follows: TGTGCCAGCAGCGTAGTTCCAGGGACCACAGATACGCAGTATTTT. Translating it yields CASSVVPGTTDTQYF.

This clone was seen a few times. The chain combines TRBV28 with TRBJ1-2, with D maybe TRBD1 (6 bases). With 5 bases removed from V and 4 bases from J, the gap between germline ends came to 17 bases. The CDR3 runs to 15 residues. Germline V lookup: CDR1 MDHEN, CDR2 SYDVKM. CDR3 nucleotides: TGTGCCAGCAGTCTCCGGACAGACTACCCCTATGGCTACACCTTC. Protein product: CASSLRTDYPYGYTF.